This TCR beta chain emerged from a study of blood T cells in healthy people across ages. Overall study context: Every two T cells gave about one barcoded beta molecule via template switching. Findings of the study overall: Investigators treated diversity estimates from one million T cells as underestimates. Per million T cells, TCR beta diversity dropped about linearly as age rose.

With a J-beta primer mix and a sample-barcoded 5' primer, a second PCR ran 7 to 11 cycles. All samples gave at least 2.5 million CDR3-containing paired-end reads. Via MiXCR, TCRdb re-called the 5' RACE reads, giving one row per CDR3 protein. Among hundreds of thousands of distinct CDR3 sequences listed, about 42% were seen once. The CDR3 extends over 13 amino acids. Per germline, CDR1 DFQATT and CDR2 SNEGSKA (reference sequence). Trimming removed 5 bases at V and 0 bases at J, with 8 bases between. This clonotype has a handful of counts. Its antigen is unidentified. The rearrangement uses TRBV20-1 and TRBJ2-4; no firm D call. The sequence was obtained from a man aged 55 to 69 in good health. Material for sequencing was blood. The CDR3 coding sequence is TGCAGTGCTCGCCCTAGAGCCAAAAACATTCAGTACTTC. It specifies CSARPRAKNIQYF.